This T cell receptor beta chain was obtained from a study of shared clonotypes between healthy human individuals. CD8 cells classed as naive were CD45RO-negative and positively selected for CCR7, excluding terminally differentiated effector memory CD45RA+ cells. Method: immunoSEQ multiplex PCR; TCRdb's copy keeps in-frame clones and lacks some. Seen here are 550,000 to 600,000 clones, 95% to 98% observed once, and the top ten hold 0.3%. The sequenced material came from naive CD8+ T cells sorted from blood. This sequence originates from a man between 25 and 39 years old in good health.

The CDR3 nucleotides are TGTGCCAGCAGCTTAAATTCCCTAGCGGAGAGCGACGAGCAGTACTTC. It yields the protein CASSLNSLAESDEQYF. The rearrangement joins TRBV7-6 to TRBJ2-7; 7 nucleotides agree with TRBD2. Germline V lookup: CDR1 SGHVS, CDR2 FNYEAQ. CDR3 length: 16 residues. Losses at the gene ends were 2 bases for V and 5 bases for J; bases not matched to a gene: 12. Combining the CDR3 with reference TRBV7-6 and TRBJ2-7 gives the whole variable domain GAGVSQSPRYKVTKRGQDVALRCDPISGHVSLYWYRQALGQGPEFLTYFNYEAQQDKSGLPNDRFSAERPEGSISTLTIQRTEQRDSAMYRCASSLNSLAESDEQYFGPGTRLTVT.